The sequence of this TCR beta chain was determined in a study of vaccination and CD4 T cells after COVID-19. Oncomine TCR Beta short-read sequencing was applied to DNA from cultured CD4+ T cells. TCRdb redid the calling of the PCR reads with MiXCR, one entry per CDR3 protein. Of 9,500 to 10,000 distinct CDR3 sequences detected, more than 30% appear once; the ten largest clones hold about 30%. Noted treatment: roughly ten-day PBMC culture with coronavirus spike peptide pools or control peptides (ViraFEST assay). Pre-COVID-19 pandemic sampling (2011-2018) yielded the unexposed donor's CD4+ T cells. This clonotype was counted between two and nine times. Its antigen is not identified. Trimming removed 4 bases from V and 2 bases from J; junction bases left unmatched: 5. This CDR3 is 15 amino acids long. Germline CDR1 reads KGHSH; CDR2 reads LQKENI.

What was sequenced was CD4+ T cells from blood, cultured in vitro. The chain is built from TRBV18 and TRBJ1-5, with 7 bases identical to TRBD1. This receptor was identified in a human donor in good health. CDR3 DNA: TGTGCCAGCTCACTCGGGGGACAGCGCAATCAGCCCCAGCATTTT. Residues: CASSLGGQRNQPQHF.